This T cell receptor (beta chain) was recovered during a study of blood T cell repertoires in COVID-19. About the study: From the United States, Italy and Spain came samples of acute and convalescent COVID-19. From T cells, B-cell-depleted T cells, or PBMCs came the material, which was cDNA or gDNA.

Authors' data handling: Cell counts per sample came from amplifying reference gene primers. Some clones are missing from TCRdb's copy, which holds only in-frame ones; the method was immunoSEQ multiplex PCR. D and trimming come from the DNA, and the V and J calls and clone size come from that table. Of roughly 70,000 clones in the sample, 73% were seen once. V lost 11 bases to trimming and J lost 0 bases, with 15 bases between them. The V gene's germline CDR1 is LNHDA and CDR2 SQIVND (reference sequence). This CDR3 is built from 14 residues. The sequencing sample was made of peripheral blood. The sequence derives from a man aged 55 to 70 with acute or convalescent COVID-19. The chain combines TRBV19 with TRBJ2-3, with D maybe TRBD2 (5 bases). CDR3 DNA sequence: TGTGCCGCAGCGGCTAGCCGGAGCACAGATACGCAGTATTTT. It yields the protein CAAAASRSTDTQYF.